This T cell receptor beta chain is drawn from a study of T cells in Graves' hyperthyroidism and ophthalmopathy. Points from the study as a whole: A model of 13 V-J pairs discriminated ophthalmopathy from stable hyperthyroidism. Peripheral blood also featured most of the thyroid clonotypes expanded above 0.001.

Trimming stripped 10 bases from V and 5 bases from J, with 14 bases between. The germline V gene encodes CDR1 SGHTA and CDR2 FQGNSA. There are 12 residues in the CDR3. A remark on this clonotype: Its antigen is not known.

Diagnosis rested on symptoms, serum thyroxine and TRAb, thyroid ultrasound, and orbital computed tomography. Amplification targeted TCR beta CDR3 regions from RNA transcripts. First-round RT-PCR of the TCR CDR3 relied on the HTBI primer set. TCRdb re-analysed the multiplex PCR reads in MiXCR, keeping a single row per CDR3 protein. This sample yields 550,000 to 600,000 distinct CDR3 sequences, of which roughly 50% are seen a single time; under 20% belongs to the top ten. This chain joins TRBV7-2 and TRBJ2-5, with D unresolved. The sequence was collected from an adult woman with Graves' disease, either hyperthyroidism or ophthalmopathy (not recorded which). Material: peripheral blood or thyroid tissue (not recorded which). The DNA of the CDR3 is TGTGCCACCGCTGGGATTGGGGAGACCCAGTACTTC. This translates into CATAGIGETQYF.